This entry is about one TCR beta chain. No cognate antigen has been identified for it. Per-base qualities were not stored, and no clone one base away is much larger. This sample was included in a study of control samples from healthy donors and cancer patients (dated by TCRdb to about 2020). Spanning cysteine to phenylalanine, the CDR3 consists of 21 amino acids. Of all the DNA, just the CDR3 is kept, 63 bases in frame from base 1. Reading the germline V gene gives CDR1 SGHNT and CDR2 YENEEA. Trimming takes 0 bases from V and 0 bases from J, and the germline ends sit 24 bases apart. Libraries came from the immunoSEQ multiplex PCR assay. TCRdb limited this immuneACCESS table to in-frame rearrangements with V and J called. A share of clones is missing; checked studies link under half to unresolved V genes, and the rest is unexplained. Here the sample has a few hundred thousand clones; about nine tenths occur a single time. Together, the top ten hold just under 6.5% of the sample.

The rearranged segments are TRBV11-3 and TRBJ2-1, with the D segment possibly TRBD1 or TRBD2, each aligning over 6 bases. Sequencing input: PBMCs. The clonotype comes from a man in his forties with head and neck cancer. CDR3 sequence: CASSLDFALGHRDSSYNEQFF. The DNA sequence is TGTGCCAGCAGCTTAGACTTCGCCCTGGGCCACAGGGACTCCTCCTACAATGAGCAGTTCTTC.